Listed below are T cell receptor beta chains from one sample, sequenced in a study of blood T cells in healthy people across ages. TCRdb passed the 5' RACE reads through MiXCR, listing each CDR3 protein once. The sample lists 1.4 million to 1.5 million distinct CDR3 sequences, approximately 42% occurring once. The material sequenced was blood. Source of these receptors: a woman under 30 in good health. CDR3s include the opening cysteine and the closing phenylalanine or tryptophan. D genes are given only for firm matches. A row's size may be missing; if present it is once, few, many or a size class.

V: TRBV5-1; D: .; J: TRBJ1-6; size: .; CDR3: CASSTERVGNSPLHF; DNA: TGCGCCAGCAGCACAGAACGAGTTGGTAATTCACCCCTCCACTTT
V: TRBV7-9; D: .; J: TRBJ1-3; size: .; CDR3: CASSSARATGNTIYF; DNA: TGTGCCAGCAGTTCTGCCCGGGCCACTGGAAACACCATATATTTT
V: TRBV5-4; D: TRBD2; J: TRBJ2-3; size: .; CDR3: CASSLASGGPPTDTQYF; DNA: TGTGCCAGCAGCTTGGCGAGCGGGGGGCCGCCCACAGATACGCAGTATTTT
V: TRBV5-1; D: TRBD1; J: TRBJ2-1; size: .; CDR3: CASSLATLQGPSYEQFF; DNA: TGCGCCAGCAGCTTGGCCACCCTACAGGGGCCGTCCTACGAGCAGTTCTTC
V: TRBV12-3/TRBV12-4; D: .; J: TRBJ1-3; size: .; CDR3: CASSLSGTSGNTTYF; DNA: TGTGCCAGCAGTTTAAGCGGGACGTCTGGAAACACCACATATTTT
V: TRBV7-2; D: .; J: TRBJ1-1; size: few; CDR3: CASTSSHTEAFF; DNA: TGTGCCAGCACCAGTTCACACACTGAAGCTTTCTTT
V: TRBV27; D: TRBD1; J: TRBJ2-2; size: .; CDR3: CASSLRGQAPTGELFF; DNA: TGTGCCAGCAGTTTAAGAGGACAGGCTCCGACCGGGGAGCTGTTTTTT
V: TRBV15; D: TRBD2; J: TRBJ2-1; size: .; CDR3: CATSRGTSGNPTYNEQFF; DNA: TGTGCCACCAGCAGAGGGACTAGCGGCAACCCCACCTACAATGAGCAGTTCTTC
V: TRBV20-1; D: TRBD2; J: TRBJ2-3; size: few; CDR3: CSARRRWASGSGNRDTDTQYF; DNA: TGCAGTGCTAGACGTCGTTGGGCTAGCGGGAGTGGGAACCGCGACACAGATACGCAGTATTTT
V: TRBV20-1; D: TRBD1; J: TRBJ2-7; size: .; CDR3: CSAFPGTATYNEQYF; DNA: TGCAGTGCTTTTCCCGGGACAGCGACCTACAATGAGCAGTACTTC
V: TRBV30; D: TRBD1; J: TRBJ2-7; size: .; CDR3: CAGTDLYEQYF; DNA: TGTGCCGGGACAGACTTATACGAGCAGTACTTC
V: TRBV12-3/TRBV12-4; D: .; J: TRBJ2-7; size: .; CDR3: CASSPPHPGDSYEQYF; DNA: TGTGCCAGCAGTCCGCCCCACCCAGGGGACTCCTACGAGCAGTACTTC
V: TRBV6-1; D: .; J: TRBJ1-5; size: once; CDR3: CASTNAQAQPQHF; DNA: TGTGCCAGCACCAATGCACAGGCCCAGCCCCAGCATTTT
V: TRBV5-1; D: .; J: TRBJ1-4; size: many; CDR3: CASSRGATNEKLFF; DNA: TGCGCCAGCAGCCGGGGGGCTACTAATGAAAAACTGTTTTTT